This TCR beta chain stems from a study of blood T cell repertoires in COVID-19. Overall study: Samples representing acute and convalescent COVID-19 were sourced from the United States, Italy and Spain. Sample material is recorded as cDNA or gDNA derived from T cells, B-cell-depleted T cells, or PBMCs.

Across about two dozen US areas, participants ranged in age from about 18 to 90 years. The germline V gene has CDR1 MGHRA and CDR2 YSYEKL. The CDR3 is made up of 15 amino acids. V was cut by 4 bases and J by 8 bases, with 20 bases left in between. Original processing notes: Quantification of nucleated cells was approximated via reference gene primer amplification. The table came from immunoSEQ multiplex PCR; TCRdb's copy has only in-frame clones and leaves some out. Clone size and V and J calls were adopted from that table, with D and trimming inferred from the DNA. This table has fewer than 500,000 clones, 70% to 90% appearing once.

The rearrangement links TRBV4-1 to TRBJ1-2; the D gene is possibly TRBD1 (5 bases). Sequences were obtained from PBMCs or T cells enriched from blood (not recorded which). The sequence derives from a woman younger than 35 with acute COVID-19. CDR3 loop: CASSLWGGAPSGYTF. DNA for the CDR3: TGCGCCAGCAGCCTATGGGGCGGGGCCCCGTCGGGCTACACCTTC.